The T cell receptor (beta chain) under discussion was sequenced for a study of regulatory T cells in long-lasting Graves disease. This clonotype has at least ten counts. What it binds is unknown. V was trimmed by 6 bases and J by 4 bases, leaving 13 bases between them. The CDR3 runs 13 residues. Germline assignment: CDR1 MRHNA and CDR2 SNTAGT. Construction of the TCR beta libraries employed iRepertoire HTBI primers in conjunction with Arm-PCR of CDR3 regions. MiXCR, applied by TCRdb to the multiplex PCR reads, yields one record per CDR3 protein. The sample carries 420,000 or so distinct CDR3 sequences, 23% recorded once. The time point was: persistent/refractory GD, antithyroid drugs over 5 years with positive TRAb. RNA isolated from PBMCs was used to make the TCR library. Study-level results: Accuracy might have suffered from few samples.

This TCR was recovered from a female donor with Graves disease. The rearrangement uses TRBV6-4 and TRBJ2-7, with a weak D call TRBD1 (5 bases). The sample in question was peripheral blood mononuclear cells (PBMCs), obtained when the disease was refractory, from a patient treated with antithyroid drugs. CDR3 coding DNA: TGTGCCAGCAGCAGGGAACAGTCGTACGAGCAGTACTTC. It is translated as CASSREQSYEQYF.